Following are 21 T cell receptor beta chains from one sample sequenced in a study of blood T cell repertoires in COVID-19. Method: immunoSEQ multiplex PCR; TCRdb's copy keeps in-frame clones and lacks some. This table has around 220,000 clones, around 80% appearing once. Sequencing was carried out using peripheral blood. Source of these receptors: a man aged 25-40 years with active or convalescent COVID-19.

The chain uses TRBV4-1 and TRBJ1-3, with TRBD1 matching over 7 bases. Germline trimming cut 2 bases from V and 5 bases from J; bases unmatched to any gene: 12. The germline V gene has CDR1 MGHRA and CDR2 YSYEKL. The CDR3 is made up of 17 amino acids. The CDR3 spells CASSQSPTGKLRNTIYF. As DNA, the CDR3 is TGCGCCAGCAGCCAATCCCCGACAGGGAAGTTACGAAACACCATATATTTT.

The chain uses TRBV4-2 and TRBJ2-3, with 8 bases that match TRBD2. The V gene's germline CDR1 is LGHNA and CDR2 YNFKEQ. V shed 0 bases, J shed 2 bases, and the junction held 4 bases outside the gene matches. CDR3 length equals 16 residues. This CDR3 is CASSQEAGAHTDTQYF. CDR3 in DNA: TGTGCCAGCAGCCAAGAAGCGGGGGCCCACACAGATACGCAGTATTTT.

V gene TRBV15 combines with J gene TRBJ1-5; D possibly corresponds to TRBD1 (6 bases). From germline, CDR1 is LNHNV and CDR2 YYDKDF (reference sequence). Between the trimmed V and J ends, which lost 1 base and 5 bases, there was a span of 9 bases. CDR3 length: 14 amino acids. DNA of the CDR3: TGTGCCACCAGCAGAGCGAGGGGGTATCAGCCCCAGCATTTT. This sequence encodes CATSRARGYQPQHF.

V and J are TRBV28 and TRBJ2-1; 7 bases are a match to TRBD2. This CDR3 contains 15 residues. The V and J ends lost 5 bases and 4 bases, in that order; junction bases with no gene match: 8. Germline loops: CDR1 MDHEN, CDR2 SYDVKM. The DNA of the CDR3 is TGTGCCAGCAGTGTAAGGGCGGGAGCGTACAATGAGCAGTTCTTC. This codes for CASSVRAGAYNEQFF.

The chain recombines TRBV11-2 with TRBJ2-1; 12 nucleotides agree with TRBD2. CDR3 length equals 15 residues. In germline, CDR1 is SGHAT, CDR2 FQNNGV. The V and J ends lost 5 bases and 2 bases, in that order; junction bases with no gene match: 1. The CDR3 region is CASSRTSGAYNEQFF. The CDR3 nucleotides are TGTGCCAGCAGCCGGACTAGCGGGGCCTACAATGAGCAGTTCTTC.

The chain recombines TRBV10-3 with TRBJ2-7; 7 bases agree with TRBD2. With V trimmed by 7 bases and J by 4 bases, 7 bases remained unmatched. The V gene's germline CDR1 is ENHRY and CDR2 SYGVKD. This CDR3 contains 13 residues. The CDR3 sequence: CAITRGDGYEQYF. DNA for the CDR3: TGTGCCATCACCCGGGGGGACGGATACGAGCAGTACTTC.

The CDR3 coding sequence is TGTGCCAGCAGCTTTCGGACAGGGGTCCCCCCTACGTATAATTCACCCCTCCACTTT. It specifies CASSFRTGVPPTYNSPLHF. The chain uses TRBV7-9 and TRBJ1-6; 9 positions match TRBD1. V trimming: 3 bases; J trimming: 4 bases; junction bases outside the gene matches: 13. The CDR3 length is 19 residues. From germline, CDR1 is SEHNR and CDR2 FQNEAQ (reference sequence).

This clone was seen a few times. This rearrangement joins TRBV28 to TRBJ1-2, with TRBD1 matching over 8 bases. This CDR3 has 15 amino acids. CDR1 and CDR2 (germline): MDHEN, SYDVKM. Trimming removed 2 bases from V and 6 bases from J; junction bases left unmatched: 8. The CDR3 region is CASSLPDRVKDGYTF. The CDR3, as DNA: TGTGCCAGCAGTTTACCGGACAGGGTGAAGGATGGCTACACCTTC.

CDR3: CASSRGQGREKLFF. Written as DNA, the CDR3 is TGTGCCAGCAGTCGGGGACAGGGAAGGGAAAAACTGTTTTTT. This rearrangement joins TRBV28 to TRBJ1-4; 9 bases agree with TRBD1. Per the germline V gene, CDR1 is MDHEN and CDR2 is SYDVKM. The V segment lost 5 bases and the J segment 8 bases; nucleotides outside the gene matches: 6. The CDR3 loop spans 14 amino acids.

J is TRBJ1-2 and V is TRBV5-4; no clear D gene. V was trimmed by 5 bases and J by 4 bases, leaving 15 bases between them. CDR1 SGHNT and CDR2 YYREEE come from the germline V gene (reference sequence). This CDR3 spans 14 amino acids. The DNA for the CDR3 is TGTGCCAGCAGTGCGGGTGGCCGCCCCTATGGCTACACCTTC. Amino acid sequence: CASSAGGRPYGYTF.

The CDR3 sequence: CASSQGDRTVNYGYTF. CDR3 in DNA: TGTGCCAGCAGCCAGGGGGACAGGACTGTTAACTATGGCTACACCTTC. The V call is TRBV3-1 (or the pseudogene TRBV3-2), the J call TRBJ1-2; the match to TRBD1 covers 8 bases. The CDR3 is 16 residues long. V shed 3 bases and J 1 base; nucleotides not matched to a gene: 7. Germline CDR1 is LGHDT and CDR2 is YNNKEL (reference sequence).

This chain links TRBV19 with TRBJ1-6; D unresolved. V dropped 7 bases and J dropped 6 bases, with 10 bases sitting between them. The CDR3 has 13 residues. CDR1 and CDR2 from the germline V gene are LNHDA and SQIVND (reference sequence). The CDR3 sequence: CASTPGSNSPLHF. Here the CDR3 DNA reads TGTGCCAGTACCCCGGGTTCTAATTCACCCCTCCACTTT.

CDR3 bases: TGTGCCAGCAGCCTCACGGGGTTTAACTATGGCTACACCTTC. It encodes CASSLTGFNYGYTF. The chain links TRBV27 to TRBJ1-2; no reliable D call. Germline V gene sequence: CDR1 MNHEY, CDR2 SMNVEV (reference sequence). The CDR3 runs 14 residues. V shed 6 bases and J shed 1 base, with 12 bases lying between them.

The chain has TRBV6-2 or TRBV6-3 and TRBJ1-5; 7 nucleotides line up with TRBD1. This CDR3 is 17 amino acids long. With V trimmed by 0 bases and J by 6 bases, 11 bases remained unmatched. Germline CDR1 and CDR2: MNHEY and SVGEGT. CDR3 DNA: TGTGCCAGCAGTTACTCGATAGGTCGAGGGGGCGGTCAGCCCCAGCATTTT. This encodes CASSYSIGRGGGQPQHF.

CDR3 amino acids: CATGADGDQPQHF. DNA of the CDR3: TGTGCCACCGGGGCGGACGGAGATCAGCCCCAGCATTTT. The chain combines TRBV15 with TRBJ1-5; D might be TRBD1 (5 bases). The CDR3 covers 13 residues. V gave up 8 bases and J gave up 5 bases, with 13 bases separating them. Germline assignment: CDR1 LNHNV and CDR2 YYDKDF (reference sequence). The full variable domain, rest sourced from reference TRBV15 and TRBJ1-5, is DAMVIQNPRYQVTQFGKPVTLSCSQTLNHNVMYWYQQKSSQAPKLLFHYYDKDFNNEADTPDNFQSRRPNTSFCFLDIRSPGLGDTAMYLCATGADGDQPQHFGDGTRLSIL.

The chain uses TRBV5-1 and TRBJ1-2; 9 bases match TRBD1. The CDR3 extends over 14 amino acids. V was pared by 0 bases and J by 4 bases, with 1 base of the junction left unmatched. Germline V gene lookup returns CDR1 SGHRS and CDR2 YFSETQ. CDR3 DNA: TGCGCCAGCAGCTTGGGGGACAGGGCCTATGGCTACACCTTC. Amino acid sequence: CASSLGDRAYGYTF. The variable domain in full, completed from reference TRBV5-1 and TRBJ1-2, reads KAGVTQTPRYLIKTRGQQVTLSCSPISGHRSVSWYQQTPGQGLQFLFEYFSETQRNKGNFPGRFSGRQFSNSRSEMNVSTLELGDSALYLCASSLGDRAYGYTFGSGTRLTVV.

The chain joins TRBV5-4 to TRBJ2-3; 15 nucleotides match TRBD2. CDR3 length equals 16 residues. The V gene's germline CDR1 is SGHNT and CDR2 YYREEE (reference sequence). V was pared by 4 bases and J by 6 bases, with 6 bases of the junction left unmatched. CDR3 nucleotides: TGTGCCAGCAGCCCCGGACTAGCGGGGGGGTTGGATACGCAGTATTTT. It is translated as CASSPGLAGGLDTQYF.

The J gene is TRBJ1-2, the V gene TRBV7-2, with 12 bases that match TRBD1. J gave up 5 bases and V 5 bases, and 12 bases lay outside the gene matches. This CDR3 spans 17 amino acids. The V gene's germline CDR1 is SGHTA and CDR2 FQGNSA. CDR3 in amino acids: CASSPRGQGAPVYGYTF. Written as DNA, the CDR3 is TGTGCCAGCAGCCCCCGGGGACAGGGGGCGCCTGTTTATGGCTACACCTTC. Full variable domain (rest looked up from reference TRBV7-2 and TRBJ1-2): GAGVSQSPSNKVTEKGKDVELRCDPISGHTALYWYRQSLGQGLEFLIYFQGNSAPDKSGLPSDRFSAERTGGSVSTLTIQRTQQEDSAVYLCASSPRGQGAPVYGYTFGSGTRLTVV.

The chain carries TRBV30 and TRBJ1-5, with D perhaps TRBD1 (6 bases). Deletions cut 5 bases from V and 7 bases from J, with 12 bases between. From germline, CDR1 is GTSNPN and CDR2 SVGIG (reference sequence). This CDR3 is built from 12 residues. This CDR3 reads CAWSQGGQPQHF. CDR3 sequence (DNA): TGTGCCTGGTCACAGGGAGGGCAGCCCCAGCATTTT.

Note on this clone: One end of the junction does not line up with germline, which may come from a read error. For the CDR3, the DNA is TGTGCCACCAGCGGAGACAGTCTCAATCAGCCCCAGCATTTT. It specifies CATSGDSLNQPQHF. V gene TRBV15 combines with J gene TRBJ1-5; possibly TRBD1 for D (5 bases). CDR1 and CDR2 from the germline V gene are LNHNV and YYDKDF (reference sequence). The CDR3 is 14 amino acids.

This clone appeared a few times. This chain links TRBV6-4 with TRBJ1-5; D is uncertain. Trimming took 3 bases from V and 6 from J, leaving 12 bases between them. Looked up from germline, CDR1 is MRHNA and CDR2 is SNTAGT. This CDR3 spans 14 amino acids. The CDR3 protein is CASSDRRLGQPQHF. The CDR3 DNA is TGTGCCAGCAGTGATCGGCGACTCGGTCAGCCCCAGCATTTT.